Each of the 32 T cell receptor beta chains below was sequenced from the same sample in a study of sequential checkpoint blockade in melanoma. Treatment: randomized to nivolumab then ipilimumab (arm A) or the reverse (arm B). The assay was immunoSEQ multiplex PCR, and TCRdb's table has in-frame clones only and misses some. This table holds about 22,000 clones, roughly 80% found once. The sequencing used CD8+ T cells sorted from blood (inferred from file names), collected from a patient given nivolumab and ipilimumab in sequence. Receptors originate from a human donor with melanoma.

The gene calls are TRBV10-3 and TRBJ2-7, with 7 nucleotides matching TRBD1. This CDR3 has 17 residues. In germline, CDR1 is ENHRY, CDR2 SYGVKD. Losses at the gene ends were 3 bases for V and 5 bases for J; bases not matched to a gene: 16. CDR3 residues: CAISDGTAVFVGNEQYF. Written as DNA, the CDR3 is TGTGCCATCAGTGATGGGACAGCCGTTTTTGTGGGGAACGAGCAGTACTTC.

In its sample, this clone was seen once. This sequence joins TRBV2 and TRBJ1-2; TRBD1 is a possible D gene (6 bases). CDR1 and CDR2 (germline): SNHLY, FYNNEI. This CDR3 contains 13 residues. Trimming cost V 1 base and J 4 bases, with 7 bases left between them. Here the CDR3 reads CASSEGGLYGYTF. DNA for the CDR3: TGTGCCAGCAGTGAAGGGGGGCTCTATGGCTACACCTTC.

The chain has TRBV28 and TRBJ2-1, with TRBD2 matching 12 bases. V shed 6 bases and J 8 bases; nucleotides not matched to a gene: 14. This CDR3 is built from 17 residues. Germline V gene data show CDR1 as MDHEN and CDR2 as SYDVKM. CDR3 DNA: TGTGCCAGCAGCCTCGCCCTGACTAGCGGGAGTACCGATGAGCAGTTCTTC. Its protein product is CASSLALTSGSTDEQFF.

This rearrangement joins TRBV10-1 to TRBJ2-3; a weak D match, TRBD2 (6 bases). Trimming removed 3 bases from V and 5 bases from J, with 15 bases in between. The V gene's germline CDR1 is WNHNN and CDR2 SYGVQD (reference sequence). There are 15 residues in the CDR3. The CDR3 DNA sequence: TGCGCCAGCAGTGAAGCCGGGGAGGAAGAAGATACGCAGTATTTT. This gives the protein CASSEAGEEEDTQYF.

Only a few counts were recorded for this clone. The V and J genes are TRBV28 and TRBJ2-1, with 8 bases aligning to TRBD2. V lost 5 bases to trimming and J lost 4 bases; unmatched junction nucleotides: 7. Germline V lookup: CDR1 MDHEN, CDR2 SYDVKM. The CDR3 covers 15 residues. Written as DNA, the CDR3 is TGTGCCAGCAGTACCCGGACTAGCTGGTACAATGAGCAGTTCTTC. This translates into CASSTRTSWYNEQFF. The whole variable domain, remainder taken from reference TRBV28 and TRBJ2-1, is DVKVTQSSRYLVKRTGEKVFLECVQDMDHENMFWYRQDPGLGLRLIYFSYDVKMKEKGDIPEGYSVSREKKERFSLILESASTNQTSMYLCASSTRTSWYNEQFFGPGTRLTVL.

V and J are TRBV27 and TRBJ1-2, with D possibly matching TRBD1 (5 bases). Per the germline V gene, CDR1 is MNHEY and CDR2 is SMNVEV (reference sequence). This CDR3 comprises 15 residues. Trimming left V 5 bases short and J 3 bases short, with 16 bases between. The DNA for the CDR3 is TGTGCCAGCAGTCATCGATCCGGGGGTGACTATGGCTACACCTTC. Amino acids: CASSHRSGGDYGYTF.

CDR3 bases: TGCGCCAGCCGACTAGCGGGGACCTACGAGCAGTACTTC. It translates to CASRLAGTYEQYF. The J gene is TRBJ2-7, the V gene TRBV5-1, with 11 bases that match TRBD2. The CDR3 contains 13 residues. In germline, CDR1 is SGHRS, CDR2 YFSETQ. The J segment lost 2 bases and the V segment lost 7 bases, leaving 2 bases of the junction unmatched. Combining the CDR3 with reference TRBV5-1 and TRBJ2-7 gives the whole variable domain KAGVTQTPRYLIKTRGQQVTLSCSPISGHRSVSWYQQTPGQGLQFLFEYFSETQRNKGNFPGRFSGRQFSNSRSEMNVSTLELGDSALYLCASRLAGTYEQYFGPGTRLTVT.

By frequency in the sample, this clone is medium-sized. This CDR3 is CASSLDRVYTF. DNA for the CDR3: TGTGCCAGCAGCTTGGACAGAGTCTACACCTTC. This chain joins TRBV5-6 and TRBJ1-2; no firm D call. Germline values: CDR1 SGHDT, CDR2 YYEEEE. The ends were cut back, 0 bases at V and 10 bases at J, with 7 bases in the middle. The CDR3 is 11 amino acids.

The chain employs TRBV7-4 and TRBJ2-5; D possibly corresponds to TRBD2 (6 bases). This CDR3 comprises 15 residues. Germline-derived CDR1 and CDR2 are SGHVT and SQSDAQ. Trimming took 5 bases from V and 4 from J, leaving 17 bases between them. In DNA form, the CDR3 reads TGTGCCAGCAGCCAAAGGGGCGGGATAGGAGAGACCCAGTACTTC. Amino acid sequence: CASSQRGGIGETQYF.

CDR3 nucleotide sequence: TGTGCCAGCAGACTTATCCAGGGGGACTATGGCTACACCTTC. The encoded protein is CASRLIQGDYGYTF. The rearrangement links TRBV6-1 to TRBJ1-2; 7 positions match TRBD1. Germline V gives CDR1 MNHNS, CDR2 SASEGT. V shed 6 bases and J 3 bases; nucleotides not matched to a gene: 7. The CDR3 has 14 amino acids.

The rearrangement uses TRBV9 and TRBJ1-1; TRBD1 might be the D (6 bases). CDR3 length: 14 residues. The V gene lost 3 bases and the J gene lost 4 bases, with 13 bases spanning the gap. Germline V gene lookup returns CDR1 SGDLS and CDR2 YYNGEE. The CDR3 DNA reads as TGTGCCAGCAGCGCAGGGGAATGGATCACTGAAGCTTTCTTT. As protein: CASSAGEWITEAFF.

This chain joins TRBV28 and TRBJ1-5, with a tentative D call TRBD1 (6 bases). Germline V gene lookup returns CDR1 MDHEN and CDR2 SYDVKM. CDR3 length equals 16 residues. The V end was cut by 0 bases, the J end by 3 bases, with 12 bases between. The CDR3: CASSLWSGVPNQPQHF. CDR3 nucleotides: TGTGCCAGCAGTTTATGGTCAGGGGTCCCCAATCAGCCCCAGCATTTT.

The V call is TRBV19, the J call TRBJ2-7; 8 nucleotides match TRBD1. The V gene end was trimmed by 5 bases and the J gene end by 0 bases; junction bases not matched to a gene: 6. Germline CDR1 LNHDA, CDR2 SQIVND (reference sequence). CDR3 size: 15 residues. The CDR3 DNA reads as TGTGCCAGTAGTCCAGGACAGGGTACCTCCTACGAGCAGTACTTC. It specifies CASSPGQGTSYEQYF.

The rearrangement links TRBV2 to TRBJ2-5; D is possibly TRBD1 (6 bases). CDR1 and CDR2 from the germline V gene are SNHLY and FYNNEI. There are 16 residues in the CDR3. The V end was cut by 6 bases, the J end by 2 bases, with 19 bases between. The CDR3 reads CASRQTGDTSQETQYF. Here the CDR3 DNA reads TGTGCCAGCAGACAAACCGGGGACACCTCACAAGAGACCCAGTACTTC.

The gene calls are TRBV19 and TRBJ1-5; the match to TRBD1 covers 8 bases. Germline V gene sequence: CDR1 LNHDA, CDR2 SQIVND (reference sequence). The V gene end was trimmed by 3 bases and the J gene end by 5 bases; junction bases not matched to a gene: 6. The CDR3 sequence is 15 residues long. Here the CDR3 reads CASSIGTGLHQPQHF. The CDR3 region has the DNA TGTGCCAGTAGTATCGGGACAGGTCTTCATCAGCCCCAGCATTTT.

J is TRBJ2-5 and V is TRBV6-1, with a possible D match to TRBD1 (5 bases). With 0 bases removed from V and 5 bases from J, the gap between germline ends came to 10 bases. The CDR3 extends over 14 amino acids. Germline CDR1 MNHNS, CDR2 SASEGT. The CDR3 spells CASSEAAGWETQYF. The CDR3 DNA follows: TGTGCCAGCAGTGAAGCCGCAGGGTGGGAGACCCAGTACTTC.

This clone was observed a single time. The chain has TRBV13 and TRBJ1-5; D is perhaps TRBD1 (6 bases). Germline-derived CDR1 and CDR2 are PRHDT and FYEKMQ (reference sequence). The CDR3 extends over 18 amino acids. Trimming pared 2 bases from V and 3 bases from J, leaving 20 bases between. Written as DNA, the CDR3 is TGTGCCAGCAGCTTACGGACCTTGGGGGGGCCCGACAATCAGCCCCAGCATTTT. It is translated as CASSLRTLGGPDNQPQHF.

The V and J genes are TRBV11-2 and TRBJ2-7, with 7 bases that match TRBD2. V dropped 4 bases and J dropped 2; count of bases not matched to a gene: 11. The CDR3 sequence is 16 residues long. Germline V CDR1 and CDR2: SGHAT, FQNNGV. The CDR3 DNA sequence: TGTGCCAGCAGCTGGGTACGAACGGCGGGGGCCTACGAGCAGTACTTC. Residues: CASSWVRTAGAYEQYF.

This clone has just a few counts. This rearrangement joins TRBV7-8 to TRBJ2-7; D gene unclear. There are 14 residues in the CDR3. V gave up 3 bases and J gave up 2 bases, with 11 bases separating them. Germline CDR1 is SGHVS and CDR2 is FQNEAQ. The CDR3 region is CASSLIVGPYEQYF. Written as DNA, the CDR3 is TGTGCCAGCAGCTTGATAGTTGGTCCCTACGAGCAGTACTTC.

The chain couples TRBV4-1 to TRBJ2-7, with 7 positions matching TRBD1. V was pared by 5 bases and J by 0 bases, with 10 bases of the junction left unmatched. The CDR3 has 16 amino acids. The germline CDR1 and CDR2 sequences are MGHRA and YSYEKL. CDR3 DNA sequence: TGCGCCAGCAGCTTATGGGACAGTGGGTCCTCCTACGAGCAGTACTTC. Protein: CASSLWDSGSSYEQYF.

The sample holds one count of this clone. J is TRBJ1-5 and V is TRBV19; D uncertain. The germline CDR1 and CDR2 sequences are LNHDA and SQIVND (reference sequence). This CDR3 comprises 17 residues. Between the trimmed V and J ends, which lost 1 base and 0 bases, there was a span of 13 bases. The CDR3 is CASSIGWVGSSNQPQHF. As DNA, the CDR3 is TGTGCCAGTAGTATAGGGTGGGTAGGGAGTAGCAATCAGCCCCAGCATTTT.

This clone was seen only once. The gene calls are TRBV7-9 and TRBJ1-2; D may be TRBD1 (6 bases). The CDR3 runs to 15 residues. Germline-derived CDR1 and CDR2 are SEHNR and FQNEAQ (reference sequence). V was trimmed by 5 bases and J by 2 bases, leaving 15 bases between them. CDR3 sequence (DNA): TGTGCCAGCAGCGGTGAGAACAGGGAGAACTATGGCTACACCTTC. Protein product: CASSGENRENYGYTF. The whole variable domain, remainder taken from reference TRBV7-9 and TRBJ1-2, is DTGVSQNPRHKITKRGQNVTFRCDPISEHNRLYWYRQTLGQGPEFLTYFQNEAQLEKSRLLSDRFSAERPKGSFSTLEIQRTEQGDSAMYLCASSGENRENYGYTFGSGTRLTVV.

The chain links TRBV5-1 to TRBJ2-7, with 10 nucleotides matching TRBD2. Germline CDR1 is SGHRS and CDR2 is YFSETQ. CDR3 length: 17 amino acids. The V gene end was trimmed by 4 bases and the J gene end by 0 bases; junction bases not matched to a gene: 10. Here the CDR3 reads CASSLGLARVSSYEQYF. CDR3 nucleotide sequence: TGCGCCAGCAGCCTGGGACTAGCGCGCGTTAGCTCCTACGAGCAGTACTTC.

This chain joins TRBV11-2 and TRBJ2-5; 8 nucleotides agree with TRBD1. CDR1 and CDR2 from the germline V gene are SGHAT and FQNNGV. The ends lost 1 base at V and 4 bases at J; junction bases unmatched: 5. The CDR3 length is 15 residues. Written as DNA, the CDR3 is TGTGCCAGCAGCTTAGGCAGGGGGCGCGTAGAGACCCAGTACTTC. Its protein product is CASSLGRGRVETQYF.

J is TRBJ2-1 and V is TRBV30, with a weak D call TRBD1 (5 bases). Germline V gene lookup returns CDR1 GTSNPN and CDR2 SVGIG (reference sequence). The CDR3 spans 15 residues. V shed 1 base and J shed 2 bases, with 12 bases lying between them. The CDR3 region is CAWSEGLGAYNEQFF. CDR3 coding DNA: TGTGCCTGGAGTGAGGGGCTTGGCGCCTACAATGAGCAGTTCTTC.

This clone was picked up a small number of times. This chain joins TRBV11-2 and TRBJ2-1, with D perhaps TRBD1 (8 bases). Trimming stripped 5 bases from V and 8 bases from J, with 25 bases between. Germline CDR1 reads SGHAT; CDR2 reads FQNNGV. This CDR3 has 17 amino acids. The CDR3 coding sequence is TGTGCCAGCAGCGTAGGAACAGGGGGGGGGTCGTGGTATGAGCAGTTCTTC. This codes for CASSVGTGGGSWYEQFF. Full variable domain (remainder filled in from reference TRBV11-2 and TRBJ2-1): EAGVAQSPRYKIIEKRQSVAFWCNPISGHATLYWYQQILGQGPKLLIQFQNNGVVDDSQLPKDRFSAERLKGVDSTLKIQPAKLEDSAVYLCASSVGTGGGSWYEQFFGPGTRLTVL.

The V call is TRBV19, the J call TRBJ1-4, with TRBD1 matching 10 bases. V shed 4 bases and J 8 bases; nucleotides not matched to a gene: 7. CDR3 size: 15 residues. The V gene's germline CDR1 is LNHDA and CDR2 SQIVND (reference sequence). The CDR3 nucleotides read TGTGCCAGTAGTAAAATCGGGACAGGGGAAGAAAAACTGTTTTTT. This encodes CASSKIGTGEEKLFF.

The chain recombines TRBV5-8 with TRBJ2-7; possibly TRBD1 for D (6 bases). Germline V CDR1 and CDR2: SGHTS, YDEGEE. Trimming shortened V by 3 bases and J by 0 bases, and 7 bases separated the two germline ends. The CDR3 has 13 amino acids. This CDR3 is CASSSDSSYEQYF. The CDR3 nucleotides are TGTGCCAGCAGCTCGGACAGCTCCTACGAGCAGTACTTC.

The J gene is TRBJ1-4, the V gene TRBV10-1; D is unclear. The CDR3 loop spans 15 amino acids. Between the trimmed V and J ends, which lost 6 bases and 7 bases, there was a span of 18 bases. Germline V lookup: CDR1 WNHNN, CDR2 SYGVQD (reference sequence). CDR3 sequence (DNA): TGCGCCAGCAGACCCCCTTATGGTAGAGGTGAAAAACTGTTTTTT. Encoded protein: CASRPPYGRGEKLFF.

This chain connects TRBV9 to TRBJ2-7; maybe TRBD2 (5 bases). Germline-derived CDR1 and CDR2 are SGDLS and YYNGEE. V dropped 4 bases and J dropped 6 bases, with 11 bases sitting between them. The CDR3 is 12 amino acids. The CDR3 is CASSRGDFEQYF. The CDR3 region has the DNA TGTGCCAGCAGCCGGGGAGATTTCGAGCAGTACTTC.

The chain recombines TRBV7-9 with TRBJ2-7; TRBD2 matches at 10 bases. The CDR3 is 19 amino acids. Trimming at V came to 5 bases and at J to 2 bases, leaving 18 bases not matched to a gene. The germline V gene encodes CDR1 SEHNR and CDR2 FQNEAQ (reference sequence). The CDR3 is CASSTGSGGVGTPPYEQYF. CDR3 bases: TGTGCCAGCAGCACTGGGAGCGGGGGGGTTGGAACACCCCCCTACGAGCAGTACTTC.

The chain is built from TRBV19 and TRBJ1-1, with TRBD1 identical over 10 bases. Germline values: CDR1 LNHDA, CDR2 SQIVND (reference sequence). The CDR3 runs to 18 residues. The trim removed 6 bases at V and 0 bases at J, leaving 13 bases unmatched. CDR3: CASRSGPTGGNLNTEAFF. The CDR3 nucleotides are TGTGCCAGTAGGAGTGGTCCGACAGGGGGCAACCTGAACACTGAAGCTTTCTTT. Combining the CDR3 with reference TRBV19 and TRBJ1-1 gives the whole variable domain DGGITQSPKYLFRKEGQNVTLSCEQNLNHDAMYWYRQDPGQGLRLIYYSQIVNDFQKGDIAEGYSVSREKKESFPLTVTSAQKNPTAFYLCASRSGPTGGNLNTEAFFGQGTRLTVV.